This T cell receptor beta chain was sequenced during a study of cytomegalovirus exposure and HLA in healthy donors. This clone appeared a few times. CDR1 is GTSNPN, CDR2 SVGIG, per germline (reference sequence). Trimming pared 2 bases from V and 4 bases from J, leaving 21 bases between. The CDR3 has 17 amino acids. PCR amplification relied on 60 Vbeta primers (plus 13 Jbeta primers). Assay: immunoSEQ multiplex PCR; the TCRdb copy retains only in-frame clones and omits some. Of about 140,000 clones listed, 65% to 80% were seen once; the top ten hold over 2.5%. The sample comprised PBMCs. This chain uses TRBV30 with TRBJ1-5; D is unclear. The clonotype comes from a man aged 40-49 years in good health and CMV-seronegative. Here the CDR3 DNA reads TGTGCCTGGAGTTTTGGGTCGGGCAAGGGCGGGAATCAGCCCCAGCATTTT. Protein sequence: CAWSFGSGKGGNQPQHF.